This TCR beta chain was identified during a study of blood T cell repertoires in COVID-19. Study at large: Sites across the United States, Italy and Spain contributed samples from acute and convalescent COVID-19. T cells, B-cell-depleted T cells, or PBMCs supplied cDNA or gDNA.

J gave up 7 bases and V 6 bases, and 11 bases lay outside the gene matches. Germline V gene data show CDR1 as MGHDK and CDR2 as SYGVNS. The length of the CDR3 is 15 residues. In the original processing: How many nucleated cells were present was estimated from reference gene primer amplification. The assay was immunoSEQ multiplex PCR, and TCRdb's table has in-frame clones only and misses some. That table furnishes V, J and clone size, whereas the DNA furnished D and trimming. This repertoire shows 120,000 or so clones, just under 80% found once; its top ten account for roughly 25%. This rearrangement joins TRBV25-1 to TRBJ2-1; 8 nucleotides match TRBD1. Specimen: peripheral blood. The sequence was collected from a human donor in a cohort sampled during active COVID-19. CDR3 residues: CASSPRTGFANEQFF. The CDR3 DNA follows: TGTGCCAGCAGCCCCCGGACAGGGTTTGCGAATGAGCAGTTCTTC.